The 30 T cell receptor beta chains in this list originate from one sample, sequenced in a study of blood T cell repertoires in COVID-19 (dated by TCRdb to the early 2020s). Library preparation employed the immunoSEQ multiplex PCR assay. This is the immuneACCESS table as TCRdb keeps it, with only in-frame sequences that have V and J called. A part of the clones is gone; compared with another copy, unresolved V genes explain less than half, and the rest is unexplained. The sample table lists some 180,000 clones, roughly 85% of them with a count of one. Of the sample, under 20% falls within the top ten clones. Sequenced material: PBMCs or T cells enriched from blood (not recorded which). Receptors originate from an older woman in a cohort exposed to, infected with or recovered from COVID-19 (not recorded which).

The rearrangement links TRBV5-1 to TRBJ2-5; D not resolved. The CDR3 has 12 amino acids. Germline assignment: CDR1 SGHRS and CDR2 YFSETQ. The germline V and J ends were trimmed by 2 bases and 5 bases, with 7 bases remaining between them. In DNA, the CDR3 is TGCGCCAGCAGCTTATCGCGTGAGACCCAGTACTTC. This translates into CASSLSRETQYF.

The V call is TRBV19, the J call TRBJ2-3; 7 nucleotides match TRBD1. Trimming removed 10 bases from V and 1 base from J; junction bases left unmatched: 14. Germline V gene data show CDR1 as LNHDA and CDR2 as SQIVND (reference sequence). The CDR3 runs to 16 residues. The CDR3 spells CATSTQRGQGTDTQYF. Written as DNA, the CDR3 is TGTGCCACCTCTACTCAGAGGGGGCAGGGCACAGATACGCAGTATTTT.

The J gene is TRBJ1-2, the V gene TRBV3-1 (or the pseudogene TRBV3-2); 8 bases match TRBD1. This CDR3 contains 15 residues. J was trimmed by 4 bases and V by 1 base; bases with no gene match: 5. Germline CDR1 reads LGHDT; CDR2 reads YNNKEL (reference sequence). The CDR3 reads CASSQGQGTLYGYTF. The CDR3 bases are TGTGCCAGCAGCCAAGGACAGGGGACCCTCTATGGCTACACCTTC.

This clone was recorded only once. This sequence joins TRBV6-6 and TRBJ2-3, with 8 bases that match TRBD2. Germline CDR1 reads MNHNY; CDR2 reads SVGAGI (reference sequence). This CDR3 region has 15 residues. Losses at the gene ends were 6 bases for V and 0 bases for J; bases not matched to a gene: 5. CDR3 amino acids: CASRPSGGSTDTQYF. The CDR3 DNA follows: TGTGCCAGCAGACCCAGCGGGGGAAGCACAGATACGCAGTATTTT.

About this clone: This likely came from a read error, as a far larger clone is one base away. The chain combines TRBV28 with TRBJ1-2; 7 bases match TRBD1. In germline, CDR1 is MDHEN, CDR2 SYDVKM. Trimming at V came to 2 bases and at J to 4 bases, leaving 4 bases not matched to a gene. The CDR3 consists of 14 residues. CDR3 in DNA: TGTGCCAGCAGTTTAGGGGGACAGAGCTATGGCTACACCTTC. Its translation: CASSLGGQSYGYTF.

V is TRBV6-5 and J is TRBJ1-1; D is uncertain. The germline V gene has CDR1 MNHEY and CDR2 SVGAGI. The CDR3 is 13 residues long. V was shortened by 8 bases and J by 3 bases, with 13 bases between the two germline ends. The CDR3 DNA is TGTGCCAGCGTATATCCTGCGGACACTGAAGCTTTCTTT. As protein: CASVYPADTEAFF.

The chain joins TRBV5-1 to TRBJ1-2; D might be TRBD1 (5 bases). The ends were cut back, 2 bases at V and 6 bases at J, with 14 bases in the middle. This CDR3 is built from 14 residues. The germline V gene has CDR1 SGHRS and CDR2 YFSETQ. The CDR3 region is CASSFGHGVDGYTF. As DNA, the CDR3 is TGCGCCAGCAGCTTTGGACACGGAGTGGATGGCTACACCTTC. Looking up the rest from reference TRBV5-1 and TRBJ1-2 gives the full variable domain: KAGVTQTPRYLIKTRGQQVTLSCSPISGHRSVSWYQQTPGQGLQFLFEYFSETQRNKGNFPGRFSGRQFSNSRSEMNVSTLELGDSALYLCASSFGHGVDGYTFGSGTRLTVV.

V usage is TRBV9 and J usage is TRBJ2-3, with D hard to call. The CDR3 has 15 residues. Germline values: CDR1 SGDLS, CDR2 YYNGEE. V lost 0 bases and J 4 bases, leaving 12 bases between the germline ends. The CDR3 loop reads CASSVALLQADTQYF. In DNA form, the CDR3 reads TGTGCCAGCAGCGTAGCCCTACTCCAGGCAGATACGCAGTATTTT.

This clone was recorded a few times. This chain joins TRBV19 and TRBJ2-1; TRBD2 matches 11 bases. This CDR3 comprises 15 residues. Unmatched junction bases numbered 7, after V lost 6 bases and J lost 6 bases. Per the germline V gene, CDR1 is LNHDA and CDR2 is SQIVND (reference sequence). CDR3 DNA: TGTGCCAGTAGGACCGGGACTAGCGGAATCAATGAGCAGTTCTTC. Translating it yields CASRTGTSGINEQFF.

Only one count was recorded for this clone. The chain couples TRBV5-1 to TRBJ2-3; weak D call: TRBD1 (6 bases). CDR3 length: 12 residues. Trimming removed 4 bases from V and 7 bases from J, with 10 bases in between. CDR1 and CDR2 (germline): SGHRS, YFSETQ. The CDR3 nucleotides are TGCGCCAGCAGCCCAGGACAGAATACGCAGTATTTT. This translates into CASSPGQNTQYF.

The chain has TRBV5-5 and TRBJ2-7; 8 bases map to TRBD1. Per the germline V gene, CDR1 is SGHKS and CDR2 is YYEKEE (reference sequence). V lost 2 bases and J lost 4; bases outside the gene matches: 8. The CDR3 loop spans 15 amino acids. CDR3 amino acids: CASSLLTGGSYEQYF. The CDR3 region has the DNA TGTGCCAGCAGCTTATTAACAGGGGGGAGTTACGAGCAGTACTTC.

V and J are TRBV5-5 and TRBJ2-3, with D tentatively TRBD1 (6 bases). V was trimmed by 4 bases and J by 4 bases, leaving 19 bases between them. The germline V gene encodes CDR1 SGHKS and CDR2 YYEKEE (reference sequence). This CDR3 is 16 amino acids long. The CDR3 protein is CASSPYRVPRPDTQYF. CDR3 nucleotides: TGTGCCAGCAGCCCGTACAGGGTCCCAAGGCCAGATACGCAGTATTTT. Complete variable domain (other parts from reference TRBV5-5 and TRBJ2-3): DAGVTQSPTHLIKTRGQQVTLRCSPISGHKSVSWYQQVLGQGPQFIFQYYEKEERGRGNFPDRFSARQFPNYSSELNVNALLLGDSALYLCASSPYRVPRPDTQYFGPGTRLTVL.

This rearrangement joins TRBV28 to TRBJ1-1; D ambiguous. V was pared by 6 bases and J by 3 bases, with 8 bases between. CDR1 and CDR2 (germline): MDHEN, SYDVKM. The CDR3 runs to 12 residues. CDR3: CASSVVYTEAFF. The CDR3 DNA follows: TGTGCCAGCAGCGTAGTTTACACTGAAGCTTTCTTT.

This chain uses TRBV24-1 with TRBJ2-3; weak D call: TRBD1 (5 bases). Germline CDR1 is KGHDR and CDR2 is SFDVKD. V was cut by 2 bases and J by 2 bases, with 16 bases left in between. CDR3 length equals 17 residues. CDR3 sequence: CATSDWGTEPDTDTQYF. CDR3 sequence (DNA): TGTGCCACCAGTGATTGGGGCACCGAACCCGACACAGATACGCAGTATTTT.

The chain uses TRBV7-3 and TRBJ1-5, with D hard to call. Per germline, CDR1 SGHTA and CDR2 FQGTGA. V lost 6 bases and J lost 4, with 19 bases in between. This CDR3 is built from 16 residues. CDR3 residues: CASRPCHVDLNQPQHF. The CDR3 DNA reads TGTGCCAGCAGACCCTGCCATGTGGACTTAAATCAGCCCCAGCATTTT. Combining the CDR3 with reference TRBV7-3 and TRBJ1-5 gives the whole variable domain GAGVSQTPSNKVTEKGKYVELRCDPISGHTALYWYRQSLGQGPEFLIYFQGTGAADDSGLPNDRFFAVRPEGSVSTLKIQRTERGDSAVYLCASRPCHVDLNQPQHFGDGTRLSIL.

The chain uses TRBV2 and TRBJ2-1, with D possibly matching TRBD1 (6 bases). This CDR3 has 18 residues. Trimming removed 8 bases at V and 4 bases at J, with 27 bases between. Germline CDR1 SNHLY, CDR2 FYNNEI. As DNA, the CDR3 is TGTGCCAGCCTTGTACAGGGTTTATTCGGCACTACTTACAATGAGCAGTTCTTC. The encoded protein is CASLVQGLFGTTYNEQFF.

This clone was counted between two and nine times. The J gene is TRBJ1-5, the V gene TRBV3-1 (or the pseudogene TRBV3-2), with 8 bases that match TRBD1. The junction had 7 bases not matched to a gene; V was cut back by 1 base and J by 5 bases. CDR1 is LGHDT and CDR2 is YNNKEL in the germline V gene (reference sequence). The CDR3 is made up of 16 amino acids. This CDR3 reads CASSQGGTGGYQPQHF. In nucleotides, the CDR3 is TGTGCCAGCAGCCAAGGGGGGACAGGCGGGTATCAGCCCCAGCATTTT.

The rearrangement links TRBV5-1 to TRBJ1-2; no definite D call. The CDR3 contains 15 residues. Looked up from germline, CDR1 is SGHRS and CDR2 is YFSETQ. Between the trimmed V and J ends, which lost 0 bases and 3 bases, there was a span of 12 bases. This CDR3 is CASSLAPGLDYGYTF. The CDR3 region has the DNA TGCGCCAGCAGCTTGGCCCCAGGATTGGACTATGGCTACACCTTC. Variable domain in full (rest from reference TRBV5-1 and TRBJ1-2): KAGVTQTPRYLIKTRGQQVTLSCSPISGHRSVSWYQQTPGQGLQFLFEYFSETQRNKGNFPGRFSGRQFSNSRSEMNVSTLELGDSALYLCASSLAPGLDYGYTFGSGTRLTVV.

V is TRBV27 and J is TRBJ1-1, with 8 bases identical to TRBD1. V was clipped by 3 bases and J by 4 bases; unmatched bases: 16. The CDR3 has 18 amino acids. Germline CDR1 is MNHEY and CDR2 is SMNVEV (reference sequence). CDR3 coding DNA: TGTGCCAGCAGTTTTGGCAGACAGGGGACCGGGATGGGCACTGAAGCTTTCTTT. Amino acids: CASSFGRQGTGMGTEAFF.

The V and J genes are TRBV5-6 and TRBJ2-5; TRBD1 agrees at 11 bases. The length of the CDR3 is 16 residues. Looked up from germline, CDR1 is SGHDT and CDR2 is YYEEEE. The junction had 11 bases not matched to a gene; V was cut back by 6 bases and J by 4 bases. CDR3 in amino acids: CASNLRTGGSVETQYF. As DNA, the CDR3 is TGTGCCAGCAACTTAAGGACAGGGGGCAGCGTAGAGACCCAGTACTTC.

For the CDR3, the DNA is TGTGCCAGCAGCTTAACGGGAGGCTCCTACAATGAGCAGTTCTTC. Protein sequence: CASSLTGGSYNEQFF. The chain is built from TRBV7-9 and TRBJ2-1; 7 bases fit TRBD2. There are 15 residues in the CDR3. J gave up 0 bases and V 2 bases, and 1 base lay outside the gene matches. Germline loops: CDR1 SEHNR, CDR2 FQNEAQ (reference sequence). Full variable domain (outside the CDR3, taken from reference TRBV7-9 and TRBJ2-1): DTGVSQNPRHKITKRGQNVTFRCDPISEHNRLYWYRQTLGQGPEFLTYFQNEAQLEKSRLLSDRFSAERPKGSFSTLEIQRTEQGDSAMYLCASSLTGGSYNEQFFGPGTRLTVL.

The CDR3 reads CASSQVSPSGSLEGDEQYF. The CDR3 DNA sequence: TGTGCCAGCAGCCAAGTATCCCCCTCCGGGTCGCTGGAGGGCGACGAGCAGTACTTC. The V call is TRBV3-1 (or the pseudogene TRBV3-2), the J call TRBJ2-7; TRBD2 is a possible D gene (6 bases). Germline CDR1 is LGHDT and CDR2 is YNNKEL (reference sequence). V shed 1 base and J shed 5 bases, with 27 bases lying between them. The CDR3 is made up of 19 amino acids.

The chain carries TRBV9 and TRBJ2-6, with D possibly matching TRBD2 (6 bases). Germline CDR1 reads SGDLS; CDR2 reads YYNGEE. The length of the CDR3 is 15 residues. The ends were cut back, 2 bases at V and 0 bases at J, with 6 bases in the middle. The CDR3 nucleotides read TGTGCCAGCAGCGTGGGGGGCTCTGGGGCCAACGTCCTGACTTTC. It is translated as CASSVGGSGANVLTF.

CDR3 sequence: CASRATGGSGANVLTF. CDR3 in DNA: TGTGCCAGCAGAGCCACAGGGGGCTCTGGGGCCAACGTCCTGACTTTC. The chain uses TRBV2 and TRBJ2-6; 8 bases map to TRBD1. Per germline, CDR1 SNHLY and CDR2 FYNNEI. The CDR3 length is 16 residues. The V segment lost 6 bases and the J segment 0 bases; nucleotides outside the gene matches: 4. Full variable domain (rest looked up from reference TRBV2 and TRBJ2-6): EPEVTQTPSHQVTQMGQEVILRCVPISNHLYFYWYRQILGQKVEFLVSFYNNEISEKSEIFDDQFSVERPDGSNFTLKIRSTKLEDSAMYFCASRATGGSGANVLTFGAGSRLTVL.

The genes are TRBV7-9 and TRBJ2-7; tentative D call: TRBD1 (5 bases). Trimming shortened V by 4 bases and J by 4 bases, and 14 bases separated the two germline ends. There are 14 residues in the CDR3. In germline, CDR1 is SEHNR, CDR2 FQNEAQ (reference sequence). Here the CDR3 DNA reads TGTGCCAGCAGCTCCGCGCAGGGCAGGTACGAGCAGTACTTC. Its translation: CASSSAQGRYEQYF.

This chain links TRBV2 with TRBJ2-7; D perhaps matches TRBD2 (5 bases). V gave up 6 bases and J gave up 3 bases, with 15 bases separating them. CDR3 length: 14 amino acids. Germline loops: CDR1 SNHLY, CDR2 FYNNEI. As DNA, the CDR3 is TGTGCCAGCAGAGCGGCTGAGATCCGCTACGAGCAGTACTTC. Amino acids: CASRAAEIRYEQYF. Together with reference TRBV2 and TRBJ2-7, the CDR3 gives the full variable domain: EPEVTQTPSHQVTQMGQEVILRCVPISNHLYFYWYRQILGQKVEFLVSFYNNEISEKSEIFDDQFSVERPDGSNFTLKIRSTKLEDSAMYFCASRAAEIRYEQYFGPGTRLTVT.

This clone was picked up a small number of times. V and J are TRBV4-2 and TRBJ1-5, with unresolved D. Germline-derived CDR1 and CDR2 are LGHNA and YNFKEQ. Trimming pared 0 bases from V and 5 bases from J, leaving 11 bases between. This CDR3 has 15 amino acids. The CDR3 bases are TGTGCCAGCAGCCAAGAAACGGCCGGGTATCAGCCCCAGCATTTT. Translation gives CASSQETAGYQPQHF.

This clone appeared once. This sequence joins TRBV5-4 and TRBJ2-5; tentative D call: TRBD2 (6 bases). Trimming removed 3 bases at V and 2 bases at J, with 11 bases between. The germline V gene encodes CDR1 SGHNT and CDR2 YYREEE (reference sequence). The CDR3 contains 14 residues. CDR3 loop: CASSSGTSQETQYF. The CDR3 DNA follows: TGTGCCAGCAGCTCCGGGACTTCACAAGAGACCCAGTACTTC.

This clone was detected only once. V and J are TRBV7-2 and TRBJ1-1, with a tentative D call TRBD1 (5 bases). Germline V gives CDR1 SGHTA, CDR2 FQGNSA. Trimming removed 5 bases from V and 1 base from J, with 17 bases in between. The CDR3 is made up of 16 amino acids. CDR3: CASSQELQGGNTEAFF. The CDR3 region has the DNA TGTGCCAGCAGCCAAGAGCTCCAGGGAGGGAACACTGAAGCTTTCTTT.

The rearrangement links TRBV5-1 to TRBJ2-1; TRBD1 agrees at 7 bases. The CDR3 length is 16 residues. CDR1 is SGHRS and CDR2 is YFSETQ in the germline V gene. V trimming: 1 base; J trimming: 5 bases; junction bases outside the gene matches: 9. CDR3: CASSLTSGTVHNEQFF. CDR3 nucleotides: TGCGCCAGCAGCTTGACTTCCGGGACAGTTCACAATGAGCAGTTCTTC.